The 18 T cell receptor beta chains in this list originate from one sample, sequenced in a study of cytomegalovirus exposure and HLA in healthy donors. Primers: 60 Vbeta forward and 13 Jbeta reverse. Clones were sequenced by immunoSEQ multiplex PCR, and TCRdb holds only the in-frame ones, with some missing. Of approximately 240,000 clones in the sample, roughly 89% were seen once. Source material: PBMCs. These receptors all stem from a young woman in good health and CMV-seronegative.

This chain joins TRBV19 and TRBJ2-7; possibly TRBD1 for D (7 bases). This CDR3 is built from 15 residues. The germline V gene encodes CDR1 LNHDA and CDR2 SQIVND (reference sequence). Trimming removed 4 bases from V and 2 bases from J, with 15 bases in between. The CDR3 sequence: CASSTRGAGTYEQYF. As DNA, the CDR3 is TGTGCCAGTAGTACCAGGGGGGCAGGGACCTACGAGCAGTACTTC.

A single count supports this clone. J is TRBJ2-3 and V is TRBV2; 13 bases match TRBD2. CDR3 size: 16 residues. V lost 3 bases to trimming and J lost 6 bases; unmatched junction nucleotides: 6. Looked up from germline, CDR1 is SNHLY and CDR2 is FYNNEI. This CDR3 is CASSDETSGRIDTQYF. In nucleotides, the CDR3 is TGTGCCAGCAGTGATGAGACTAGCGGGAGGATTGATACGCAGTATTTT.

This clone was observed many times. The chain is built from TRBV10-3 and TRBJ1-3, with a tentative D call TRBD1 (6 bases). Germline loops: CDR1 ENHRY, CDR2 SYGVKD. The CDR3 totals 14 residues. The ends were cut back, 10 bases at V and 2 bases at J, with 15 bases in the middle. The CDR3 loop reads CATASTGPGNTIYF. The CDR3 region has the DNA TGTGCCACCGCTTCAACAGGGCCTGGAAACACCATATATTTT.

The chain recombines TRBV7-9 with TRBJ2-5; 10 nucleotides agree with TRBD1. From germline, CDR1 is SEHNR and CDR2 FQNEAQ (reference sequence). With V trimmed by 5 bases and J by 6 bases, 9 bases remained unmatched. The CDR3 contains 15 residues. DNA of the CDR3: TGTGCCAGCAGCCTCCTGGGACAGGGGTCCCAGACCCAGTACTTC. Its protein is CASSLLGQGSQTQYF.

The V and J genes are TRBV5-3 and TRBJ1-2; 7 bases map to TRBD1. TRBV5-3 is filed as an ORF, its function uncertain. V shed 2 bases and J 0 bases; nucleotides not matched to a gene: 16. The CDR3 is made up of 19 amino acids. CDR3 sequence (DNA): TGTGCCAGAAGCTTTACCGGGACAGCCAGGATGATGGCTAACTATGGCTACACCTTC. Encoded protein: CARSFTGTARMMANYGYTF.

The rearrangement joins TRBV11-1 to TRBJ2-7; D is possibly TRBD2 (5 bases). This CDR3 has 17 amino acids. In germline, CDR1 is SGHAT, CDR2 FQDESV (reference sequence). V dropped 5 bases and J dropped 0 bases, with 20 bases sitting between them. The CDR3 DNA sequence: TGTGCCAGCAGCCGTGCACCGATTAGCGCGAGCTCCTACGAGCAGTACTTC. Protein product: CASSRAPISASSYEQYF.

The V and J genes are TRBV29-1 and TRBJ1-1; 9 nucleotides align to TRBD1. Trimming at V came to 7 bases and at J to 2 bases, leaving 5 bases not matched to a gene. The CDR3 length is 13 residues. Per the germline V gene, CDR1 is SQVTM and CDR2 is ANQGSEA. The CDR3 sequence is CSGGTGHNTEAFF. CDR3 bases: TGCAGCGGAGGGACAGGGCACAACACTGAAGCTTTCTTT.

This clone occurred a few times. The chain couples TRBV7-6 to TRBJ2-5; D perhaps matches TRBD2 (6 bases). The ends were cut back, 3 bases at V and 3 bases at J, with 8 bases in the middle. CDR3 length: 13 residues. The germline V gene encodes CDR1 SGHVS and CDR2 FNYEAQ. The CDR3, as DNA: TGTGCCAGCAGCTTGACTAGAGAAGAGACCCAGTACTTC. Translating gives CASSLTREETQYF.

CDR3 sequence reads: CASSDTQNTEAFF. CDR3 in DNA: TGTGCCAGCTCTGACACACAGAACACTGAAGCTTTCTTT. The chain recombines TRBV18 with TRBJ1-1; D not certain. V was clipped by 6 bases and J by 1 base, with 9 bases between them. CDR3 length: 13 amino acids. The germline V gene has CDR1 KGHSH and CDR2 LQKENI.

The V call is TRBV25-1, the J call TRBJ2-1; weak D call: TRBD2 (6 bases). The germline V gene has CDR1 MGHDK and CDR2 SYGVNS. The CDR3 loop spans 12 amino acids. The CDR3 reads CAGGYSYNEQFF. In nucleotides, the CDR3 is TGTGCTGGGGGGTACTCCTACAATGAGCAGTTCTTC.

This sequence joins TRBV27 and TRBJ1-2; 7 positions match TRBD1. Trimming cost V 3 bases and J 3 bases; bases outside gene matches: 4. The germline gives CDR1 MNHEY, CDR2 SMNVEV (reference sequence). The CDR3 spans 14 residues. CDR3 nucleotides: TGTGCCAGCAGTTTGTCCCAGGGGGACTATGGCTACACCTTC. Translated: CASSLSQGDYGYTF.

The chain carries TRBV5-3 and TRBJ2-2; TRBD1 is a possible D gene (6 bases). TRBV5-3 is an ORF, and what it does is uncertain. V shed 7 bases and J shed 5 bases, with 12 bases lying between them. There are 13 residues in the CDR3. Here the CDR3 reads CARGGEGTGELFF. The CDR3 DNA is TGTGCCAGAGGGGGCGAGGGGACCGGGGAGCTGTTTTTT.

About this clone: The identical CDR3 is also encoded by other nucleotide sequences in the sample. The genes are TRBV25-1 and TRBJ1-1; 11 bases agree with TRBD1. This CDR3 spans 14 amino acids. The trim removed 4 bases at V and 3 bases at J, leaving 1 base unmatched. From germline, CDR1 is MGHDK and CDR2 SYGVNS. CDR3 sequence: CASSGDRGDTEAFF. The CDR3 nucleotides read TGTGCCAGCAGTGGGGACAGGGGGGACACTGAAGCTTTCTTT.

The V gene is TRBV7-9, the J gene TRBJ1-4; unclear D gene. The length of the CDR3 is 15 residues. Looked up from germline, CDR1 is SEHNR and CDR2 is FQNEAQ (reference sequence). The V end lost 3 bases, the J end lost 6 bases, and 14 bases lay between the germline ends. This CDR3 reads CASSFPGRIYEKLFF. CDR3 DNA: TGTGCCAGCAGCTTCCCTGGCAGGATTTATGAAAAACTGTTTTTT.

The chain employs TRBV5-1 and TRBJ2-5; D is possibly TRBD1 (6 bases). The germline gives CDR1 SGHRS, CDR2 YFSETQ. This CDR3 is 13 amino acids long. Trimming removed 3 bases from V and 3 bases from J, with 9 bases in between. CDR3 bases: TGCGCCAGCAGCTCCGGACAGAAAGAGACCCAGTACTTC. Its protein is CASSSGQKETQYF.

V is TRBV4-1 and J is TRBJ1-5, with D possibly matching TRBD1 (5 bases). The CDR3 is 15 residues long. Germline CDR1 MGHRA, CDR2 YSYEKL. Trimming pared 0 bases from V and 5 bases from J, leaving 11 bases between. The CDR3 bases are TGCGCCAGCAGCCAAGATTGGTCCAGGGATCAGCCCCAGCATTTT. Translated: CASSQDWSRDQPQHF.

This chain connects TRBV25-1 to TRBJ1-1; a possible D gene is TRBD1 (6 bases). Germline CDR1 and CDR2: MGHDK and SYGVNS. The CDR3 runs to 11 residues. The V end lost 5 bases, the J end lost 9 bases, and 10 bases lay between the germline ends. CDR3 residues: CASSTGMKAFF. DNA for the CDR3: TGTGCCAGCAGTACAGGGATGAAAGCTTTCTTT.

The rearrangement uses TRBV6-4 and TRBJ1-1; D is unclear. CDR1 and CDR2 from the germline V gene are MRHNA and SNTAGT. V lost 0 bases to trimming and J lost 0 bases, with 8 bases between them. The CDR3 runs 15 residues. The CDR3 loop is CASSDSQVLNTEAFF. In DNA form, the CDR3 reads TGTGCCAGCAGTGACTCGCAGGTCCTGAACACTGAAGCTTTCTTT.